Given below is one T cell receptor (beta chain) in context. Its target is unknown. Peripheral blood, approximately 10 milliliters per donor, was collected. Every sample had a minimum of 7 million PBMCs isolated. This entry belongs to a study of blood T cells in healthy people across ages. The second PCR ran about 6 to 12 cycles with a sample-barcoded 5' primer and J-beta primers. Every cDNA molecule bore a tag from a template-switch adaptor containing 12 random nucleotides. MiXCR, applied by TCRdb to the 5' RACE reads, yields one record per CDR3 protein. The data show around 1,600,000 distinct CDR3 sequences, approximately 43% seen once. General study findings and limits: A roughly linear fall in TCR beta diversity per million T cells was seen with increasing age.

Trimming cost V 5 bases and J 0 bases, with 16 bases left between them. There are 16 residues in the CDR3. The sample taken for sequencing was blood. The rearrangement uses TRBV12-3 or TRBV12-4 and TRBJ1-2; possibly TRBD1 for D (6 bases). The sequence derives from a woman between 18 and 29 years old in good health. This chain's CDR3 is CASSPLDSRANYGYTF. For the CDR3, the DNA is TGTGCCAGCAGTCCCTTGGACAGTAGAGCTAACTATGGCTACACCTTC.